This passage covers 27 T cell receptor beta chains from one sample sequenced in a study of beta chain features in type 1 diabetes. The whole isolated RNA underwent reverse transcription, so sequencing captured expressed TCRB transcripts. The table came from immunoSEQ multiplex PCR; TCRdb's copy has only in-frame clones and leaves some out. The table includes about 350,000 clones, 15% to 20% detected once. Sequenced: naive CD4+ T cells from blood. These receptors originate from a woman aged 18 to 35 in good health.

This clone was counted between two and nine times. The chain recombines TRBV5-1 with TRBJ2-3; 9 positions match TRBD2. V gave up 4 bases and J gave up 3 bases; unmatched junction bases: 6. The CDR3 runs 15 residues. Germline V CDR1 and CDR2: SGHRS, YFSETQ. CDR3 in DNA: TGCGCCAGCAGCCCGCGGACTAGCGAGACAGATACGCAGTATTTT. It encodes CASSPRTSETDTQYF.

This clone occurred a few times. V is TRBV5-1 and J is TRBJ2-7; D is unclear. The CDR3 spans 13 residues. V lost 0 bases, J lost 7 bases, and 11 bases lay in between. Per germline, CDR1 SGHRS and CDR2 YFSETQ. DNA for the CDR3: TGCGCCAGCAGCTTGGTATTCGGTGAAGAGCAGTACTTC. It specifies CASSLVFGEEQYF.

This clone has only a few counts. This rearrangement joins TRBV9 to TRBJ1-3; D is ambiguous. The CDR3 consists of 13 residues. V was trimmed by 2 bases and J by 3 bases, leaving 6 bases between them. The V gene's germline CDR1 is SGDLS and CDR2 YYNGEE. The CDR3 loop reads CASSVTVGNTIYF. The CDR3 coding sequence is TGTGCCAGCAGCGTGACTGTTGGAAACACCATATATTTT.

This clone was detected a few times. The chain joins TRBV7-2 to TRBJ1-4, with TRBD1 matching 9 bases. This CDR3 comprises 15 residues. Trimming removed 6 bases from V and 8 bases from J; junction bases left unmatched: 10. Germline V lookup: CDR1 SGHTA, CDR2 FQGNSA. The CDR3 protein is CASRGPGQGREKLFF. DNA of the CDR3: TGTGCCAGCAGGGGACCGGGACAGGGAAGGGAAAAACTGTTTTTT.

The chain couples TRBV5-1 to TRBJ2-7, with 8 bases matching TRBD1. This CDR3 has 14 amino acids. The ends lost 5 bases at V and 2 bases at J; junction bases unmatched: 6. Germline V CDR1 and CDR2: SGHRS, YFSETQ. CDR3: CASSVGQGAYEQYF. CDR3 coding DNA: TGCGCCAGCAGTGTCGGACAGGGTGCCTACGAGCAGTACTTC.

The CDR3 DNA reads as TGTGCCAGCAGCCCCCCGAGACTAGCGGGAGGCGAGCAGTACTTC. It specifies CASSPPRLAGGEQYF. The V gene is TRBV27, the J gene TRBJ2-7; TRBD2 matches at 13 bases. The CDR3 has 15 residues. Germline CDR1 is MNHEY and CDR2 is SMNVEV (reference sequence). J lost 6 bases, V lost 6 bases, and 8 bases had no gene match.

This clone was recorded a few times. The chain uses TRBV4-1 and TRBJ1-2; TRBD1 aligns across 9 bases. CDR1 and CDR2 from the germline V gene are MGHRA and YSYEKL. With 0 bases clipped from V and 4 bases from J, the junction kept 6 bases outside the gene matches. This CDR3 is 16 amino acids long. This CDR3 is CASSQDSGQGIYGYTF. The CDR3 coding sequence is TGCGCCAGCAGCCAAGATAGTGGACAGGGGATCTATGGCTACACCTTC.

This clone was detected only a few times. This rearrangement joins TRBV18 to TRBJ1-4; D is undetermined. CDR3 size: 13 residues. The V gene's germline CDR1 is KGHSH and CDR2 LQKENI. Trimming removed 5 bases from V and 4 bases from J, with 8 bases in between. The CDR3 protein is CASSTGVNEKLFF. CDR3 DNA: TGTGCCAGCTCAACCGGGGTTAATGAAAAACTGTTTTTT. The whole variable domain, remainder taken from reference TRBV18 and TRBJ1-4, is NAGVMQNPRHLVRRRGQEARLRCSPMKGHSHVYWYRQLPEEGLKFMVYLQKENIIDESGMPKERFSAEFPKEGPSILRIQQVVRGDSAAYFCASSTGVNEKLFFGSGTQLSVL.

The chain combines TRBV9 with TRBJ1-5; D unclear. CDR1 is SGDLS and CDR2 is YYNGEE in the germline V gene. The CDR3 loop spans 15 amino acids. The ends were cut back, 0 bases at V and 1 base at J, with 8 bases in the middle. CDR3 DNA: TGTGCCAGCAGCGTAGGGGCCGAGAGCAATCAGCCCCAGCATTTT. Protein sequence: CASSVGAESNQPQHF.

CDR3 sequence: CASSARLDNEQFF. The DNA of the CDR3 is TGTGCCAGCAGCGCCAGACTAGACAATGAGCAGTTCTTC. V and J are TRBV7-3 and TRBJ2-1; perhaps TRBD2 as D (6 bases). V was trimmed by 5 bases and J by 5 bases, leaving 10 bases between them. In germline, CDR1 is SGHTA, CDR2 FQGTGA. This CDR3 contains 13 residues.

This clone was detected a few times. The chain has TRBV18 and TRBJ1-1; D uncertain. Trimming shortened V by 4 bases and J by 1 base, and 7 bases separated the two germline ends. The germline CDR1 and CDR2 sequences are KGHSH and LQKENI. This CDR3 is built from 13 residues. Here the CDR3 DNA reads TGTGCCAGCTCACTCGGGGAGAACACTGAAGCTTTCTTT. This gives the protein CASSLGENTEAFF.

This chain uses TRBV29-1 with TRBJ2-7; 8 positions agree with TRBD1. J gave up 4 bases and V 7 bases, and 12 bases lay outside the gene matches. Germline values: CDR1 SQVTM, CDR2 ANQGSEA. CDR3 size: 14 residues. The CDR3 region is CSATPGQVGYEQYF. The CDR3 DNA follows: TGCAGCGCCACCCCGGGACAGGTCGGGTACGAGCAGTACTTC.

The chain couples TRBV30 to TRBJ1-6; D may be TRBD1 (6 bases). In germline, CDR1 is GTSNPN, CDR2 SVGIG (reference sequence). Trimming stripped 0 bases from V and 11 bases from J, with 11 bases between. The CDR3 spans 13 residues. The CDR3 DNA reads as TGTGCCTGGAGTGTTGGGGGCCCGGCACCCCTCCACTTT. Amino acid sequence: CAWSVGGPAPLHF.

This clone was seen only a few times. The V call is TRBV29-1, the J call TRBJ2-1; TRBD2 might be the D (6 bases). CDR3 size: 16 residues. Per germline, CDR1 SQVTM and CDR2 ANQGSEA. Trimming cost V 4 bases and J 2 bases, with 18 bases left between them. CDR3 nucleotides: TGCAGCGTTGGGGGCGTTGGAGCGGGTCCCTACAATGAGCAGTTCTTC. Protein sequence: CSVGGVGAGPYNEQFF.

This chain's CDR3 is CASSYRGSYEQYF. CDR3 DNA sequence: TGCGCCAGCAGCTATAGGGGTTCCTACGAGCAGTACTTC. The J gene is TRBJ2-7, the V gene TRBV5-1; D is perhaps TRBD1 (5 bases). The germline gives CDR1 SGHRS, CDR2 YFSETQ. The CDR3 has 13 residues. With 3 bases removed from V and 1 base from J, the gap between germline ends came to 8 bases. The variable domain in full, with the rest retrieved from reference TRBV5-1 and TRBJ2-7, is KAGVTQTPRYLIKTRGQQVTLSCSPISGHRSVSWYQQTPGQGLQFLFEYFSETQRNKGNFPGRFSGRQFSNSRSEMNVSTLELGDSALYLCASSYRGSYEQYFGPGTRLTVT.

The rearrangement uses TRBV6-1 and TRBJ1-5; D call uncertain. The germline gives CDR1 MNHNS, CDR2 SASEGT. The CDR3 consists of 12 residues. The V end was cut by 8 bases, the J end by 0 bases, with 5 bases between. DNA of the CDR3: TGTGCCAGCCAGGTTAGCAATCAGCCCCAGCATTTT. It yields the protein CASQVSNQPQHF.

CDR3 loop: CASSVSDTEAFF. The CDR3 bases are TGTGCCAGCAGTGTGAGCGACACTGAAGCTTTCTTT. This chain connects TRBV2 to TRBJ1-1, with D uncertain. The germline V gene encodes CDR1 SNHLY and CDR2 FYNNEI. Trimming pared 4 bases from V and 3 bases from J, leaving 6 bases between. This CDR3 has 12 residues.

The chain links TRBV28 to TRBJ1-2; D gene uncertain. CDR1 MDHEN and CDR2 SYDVKM come from the germline V gene. This CDR3 has 11 residues. The V end lost 5 bases, the J end lost 1 base, and 2 bases lay between the germline ends. As DNA, the CDR3 is TGTGCCAGCAGTCATAACTATGGCTACACCTTC. It specifies CASSHNYGYTF.

This rearrangement joins TRBV6-5 to TRBJ2-5, with 7 bases lining up with TRBD1. In germline, CDR1 is MNHEY, CDR2 SVGAGI. J was trimmed by 6 bases and V by 5 bases; bases with no gene match: 12. This CDR3 region has 15 residues. The CDR3 DNA sequence: TGTGCCAGCAGTCGCCTACAGGGGTTTGGGAAGACCCAGTACTTC. Protein sequence: CASSRLQGFGKTQYF.

This clone was recorded a few times. The rearrangement links TRBV9 to TRBJ2-3; D is possibly TRBD2 (6 bases). This CDR3 has 14 amino acids. Germline CDR1 reads SGDLS; CDR2 reads YYNGEE. The V gene lost 0 bases and the J gene lost 4 bases, with 9 bases spanning the gap. The CDR3 DNA follows: TGTGCCAGCAGCGTAGATAGGGAGGCAGATACGCAGTATTTT. Its translation: CASSVDREADTQYF. The complete variable domain, with remaining parts taken from reference TRBV9 and TRBJ2-3, reads DSGVTQTPKHLITATGQRVTLRCSPRSGDLSVYWYQQSLDQGLQFLIQYYNGEERAKGNILERFSAQQFPDLHSELNLSSLELGDSALYFCASSVDREADTQYFGPGTRLTVL.

There are a few counts of this clone. CDR3 bases: TGTGCCACCAGCACCGGGGTTGGAAACACCATATATTTT. Protein sequence: CATSTGVGNTIYF. The rearrangement joins TRBV15 to TRBJ1-3; the D is unclear. CDR3 length: 13 residues. The germline V gene has CDR1 LNHNV and CDR2 YYDKDF (reference sequence). V was trimmed by 4 bases and J by 3 bases, leaving 7 bases between them.

This clone was counted between two and nine times. V is TRBV2 and J is TRBJ1-6; 9 bases are shared with TRBD1. The germline V gene encodes CDR1 SNHLY and CDR2 FYNNEI. V lost 1 base and J lost 9; bases outside the gene matches: 4. The CDR3 runs to 15 residues. CDR3 sequence (DNA): TGTGCCAGCAGTGAAGGCCGGACAGGGGTTTCACCCCTCCACTTT. Translating it yields CASSEGRTGVSPLHF.

The chain employs TRBV4-3 and TRBJ2-5; D remains unclear. Germline CDR1 and CDR2: LGHNA and YSLEER. Trimming removed 1 base from V and 5 bases from J, with 8 bases in between. CDR3 length: 13 residues. The CDR3 is CASSQGLGETQYF. CDR3 coding DNA: TGCGCCAGCAGCCAAGGGCTCGGGGAGACCCAGTACTTC.

DNA for the CDR3: TGTGCCAGCAGCTTAGGGCAGGGATGGTCAGATACGCAGTATTTT. Protein sequence: CASSLGQGWSDTQYF. V usage is TRBV7-8 and J usage is TRBJ2-3, with TRBD1 as a possible D gene (5 bases). Germline CDR1 reads SGHVS; CDR2 reads FQNEAQ. This CDR3 has 15 residues. V was clipped by 1 base and J by 4 bases, with 12 bases between them.

This clone came up a few times. This chain connects TRBV30 to TRBJ2-3, with D perhaps matching TRBD1 (6 bases). The CDR3 sequence is 12 residues long. Germline values: CDR1 GTSNPN, CDR2 SVGIG (reference sequence). Trimming cost V 0 bases and J 5 bases, with 6 bases left between them. CDR3 residues: CAWSVQGDTQYF. CDR3 in DNA: TGTGCCTGGAGTGTACAGGGAGATACGCAGTATTTT. The entire variable domain, with the rest obtained from reference TRBV30 and TRBJ2-3, is as follows: SQTIHQWPATLVQPVGSPLSLECTVEGTSNPNLYWYRQAAGRGLQLLFYSVGIGQISSEVPQNLSASRPQDRQFILSSKKLLLSDSGFYLCAWSVQGDTQYFGPGTRLTVL.

The J gene is TRBJ2-7, the V gene TRBV5-1; TRBD2 matches at 7 bases. CDR1 and CDR2 (germline): SGHRS, YFSETQ. The trim removed 3 bases at V and 3 bases at J, leaving 3 bases unmatched. This CDR3 spans 13 amino acids. CDR3 loop: CASSSSGNYEQYF. CDR3 DNA: TGCGCCAGCAGCTCTAGCGGTAACTACGAGCAGTACTTC.

The V call is TRBV29-1, the J call TRBJ2-1; TRBD2 aligns across 13 bases. In germline, CDR1 is SQVTM, CDR2 ANQGSEA. After removal of 6 bases from V and 3 bases from J, the junction contained 5 bases not matched to a gene. The CDR3 runs 15 residues. The CDR3 sequence is CSVGTSGVNYNEQFF. DNA of the CDR3: TGCAGCGTCGGGACTAGCGGGGTCAACTACAATGAGCAGTTCTTC.